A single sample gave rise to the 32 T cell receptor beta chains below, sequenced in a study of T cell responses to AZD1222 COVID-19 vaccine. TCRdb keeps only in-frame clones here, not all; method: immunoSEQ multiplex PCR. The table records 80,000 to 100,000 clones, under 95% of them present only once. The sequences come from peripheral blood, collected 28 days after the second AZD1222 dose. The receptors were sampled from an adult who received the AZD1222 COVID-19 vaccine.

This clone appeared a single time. CDR3 sequence reads: CASRTSSYNSPLHF. The CDR3 coding sequence is TGTGCCAGCAGGACTTCCTCCTATAATTCACCCCTCCACTTT. The V gene is TRBV6-5, the J gene TRBJ1-6; D not resolved. Trimming left V 6 bases short and J 0 bases short, with 6 bases between. The CDR3 length is 14 residues. The V gene's germline CDR1 is MNHEY and CDR2 SVGAGI.

CDR3 in DNA: TGTGCCACCAGCAGAGTGGCAGGGGGCGGGATCGGGGAGCTGTTTTTT. Its protein product is CATSRVAGGGIGELFF. The V call is TRBV15, the J call TRBJ2-2, with 8 bases aligning to TRBD1. Looked up from germline, CDR1 is LNHNV and CDR2 is YYDKDF (reference sequence). The CDR3 runs 16 residues. The junction had 8 bases not matched to a gene; V was cut back by 1 base and J by 7 bases.

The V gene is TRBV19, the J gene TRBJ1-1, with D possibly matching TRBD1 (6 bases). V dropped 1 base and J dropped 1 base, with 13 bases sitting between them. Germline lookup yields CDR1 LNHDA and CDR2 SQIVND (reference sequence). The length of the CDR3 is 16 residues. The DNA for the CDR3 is TGTGCCAGTAGTATAGCCCAGGGGATTGGGAACACTGAAGCTTTCTTT. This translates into CASSIAQGIGNTEAFF.

The CDR3: CSVASRLAGNEQYF. The CDR3 nucleotides read TGCAGCGTTGCCTCGCGGCTAGCGGGAAACGAGCAGTACTTC. The J gene is TRBJ2-7, the V gene TRBV29-1; 9 nucleotides align to TRBD2. J gave up 5 bases and V 4 bases, and 9 bases lay outside the gene matches. Germline-derived CDR1 and CDR2 are SQVTM and ANQGSEA. This CDR3 is 14 amino acids long.

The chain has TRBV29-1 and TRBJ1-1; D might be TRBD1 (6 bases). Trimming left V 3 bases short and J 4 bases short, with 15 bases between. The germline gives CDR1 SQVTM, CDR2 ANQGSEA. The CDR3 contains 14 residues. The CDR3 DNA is TGCAGCGTTGACGGAGGGGGTGTGTTCACTGAAGCTTTCTTT. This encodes CSVDGGGVFTEAFF.

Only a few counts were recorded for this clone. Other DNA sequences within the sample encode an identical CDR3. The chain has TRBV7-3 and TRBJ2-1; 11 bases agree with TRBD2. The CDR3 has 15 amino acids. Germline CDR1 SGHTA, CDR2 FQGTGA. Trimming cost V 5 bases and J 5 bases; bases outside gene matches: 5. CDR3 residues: CASSLGLAGNNEQFF. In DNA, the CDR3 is TGTGCCAGCAGCCTAGGACTAGCGGGCAACAATGAGCAGTTCTTC.

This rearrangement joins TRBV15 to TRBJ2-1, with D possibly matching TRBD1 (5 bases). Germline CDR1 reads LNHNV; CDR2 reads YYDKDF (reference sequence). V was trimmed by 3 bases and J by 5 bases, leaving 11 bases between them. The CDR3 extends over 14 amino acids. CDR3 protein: CATSRGRSDNEQFF. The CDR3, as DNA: TGTGCCACCAGCAGGGGGCGGAGCGACAATGAGCAGTTCTTC.

The CDR3 reads CASSQDRTGNTEAFF. In nucleotides, the CDR3 is TGCGCCAGCAGCCAAGATAGGACAGGGAACACTGAAGCTTTCTTT. The chain carries TRBV4-1 and TRBJ1-1, with 7 bases fitting TRBD1. Germline V gene lookup returns CDR1 MGHRA and CDR2 YSYEKL. The CDR3 consists of 15 residues. The junction had 2 bases not matched to a gene; V was cut back by 0 bases and J by 1 base.

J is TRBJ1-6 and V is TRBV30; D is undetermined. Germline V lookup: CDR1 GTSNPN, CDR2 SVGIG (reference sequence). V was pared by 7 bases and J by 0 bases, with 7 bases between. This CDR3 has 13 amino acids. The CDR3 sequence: CAYQSSYNSPLHF. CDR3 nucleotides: TGTGCCTATCAAAGCTCCTATAATTCACCCCTCCACTTT. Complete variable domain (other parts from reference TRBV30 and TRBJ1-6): SQTIHQWPATLVQPVGSPLSLECTVEGTSNPNLYWYRQAAGRGLQLLFYSVGIGQISSEVPQNLSASRPQDRQFILSSKKLLLSDSGFYLCAYQSSYNSPLHFGNGTRLTVT.

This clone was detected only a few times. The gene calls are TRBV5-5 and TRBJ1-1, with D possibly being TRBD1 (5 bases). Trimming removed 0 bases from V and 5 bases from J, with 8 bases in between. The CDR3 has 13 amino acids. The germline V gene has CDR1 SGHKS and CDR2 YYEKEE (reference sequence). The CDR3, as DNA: TGTGCCAGCAGCTTGGGTGGGGGTACTGAAGCTTTCTTT. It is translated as CASSLGGGTEAFF.

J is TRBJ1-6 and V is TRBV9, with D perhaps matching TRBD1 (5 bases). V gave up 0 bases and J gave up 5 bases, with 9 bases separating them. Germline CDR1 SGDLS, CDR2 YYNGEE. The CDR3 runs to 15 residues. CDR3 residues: CASSVVVGDNSPLHF. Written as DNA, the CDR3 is TGTGCCAGCAGCGTAGTTGTGGGGGATAATTCACCCCTCCACTTT.

CDR3: CASSLGTGDMIKRPQHF. The CDR3 DNA reads TGTGCCAGCAGTTTGGGGACAGGGGATATGATCAAAAGGCCCCAGCATTTT. The chain links TRBV28 to TRBJ1-5; 10 bases match TRBD1. Germline lookup yields CDR1 MDHEN and CDR2 SYDVKM. Unmatched junction bases numbered 14, after V lost 3 bases and J lost 9 bases. This CDR3 is built from 17 residues.

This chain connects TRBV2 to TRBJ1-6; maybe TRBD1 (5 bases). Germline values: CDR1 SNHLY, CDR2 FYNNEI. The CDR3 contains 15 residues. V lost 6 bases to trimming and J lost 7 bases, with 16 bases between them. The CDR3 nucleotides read TGTGCCAGCAGCCCACACTCTCGACAGAATTCACCCCTCCACTTT. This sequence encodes CASSPHSRQNSPLHF. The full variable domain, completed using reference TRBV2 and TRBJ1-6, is EPEVTQTPSHQVTQMGQEVILRCVPISNHLYFYWYRQILGQKVEFLVSFYNNEISEKSEIFDDQFSVERPDGSNFTLKIRSTKLEDSAMYFCASSPHSRQNSPLHFGNGTRLTVT.

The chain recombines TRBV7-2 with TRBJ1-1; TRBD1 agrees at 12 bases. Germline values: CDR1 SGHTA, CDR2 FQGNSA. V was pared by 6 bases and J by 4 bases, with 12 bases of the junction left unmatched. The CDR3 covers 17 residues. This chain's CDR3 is CASSINRDRGRGTEAFF. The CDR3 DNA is TGTGCCAGCAGTATCAACCGGGACAGGGGGCGCGGCACTGAAGCTTTCTTT.

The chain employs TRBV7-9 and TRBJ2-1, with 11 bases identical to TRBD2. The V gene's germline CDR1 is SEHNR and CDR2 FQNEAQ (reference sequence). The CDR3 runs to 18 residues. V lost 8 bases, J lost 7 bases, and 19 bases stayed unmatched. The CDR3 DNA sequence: TGTGCCAGCGGCCCCTTAGGGCTAGCGGGAGGAGGTTGGAATGAGCAGTTCTTC. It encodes CASGPLGLAGGGWNEQFF. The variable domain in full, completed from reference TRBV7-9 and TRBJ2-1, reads DTGVSQNPRHKITKRGQNVTFRCDPISEHNRLYWYRQTLGQGPEFLTYFQNEAQLEKSRLLSDRFSAERPKGSFSTLEIQRTEQGDSAMYLCASGPLGLAGGGWNEQFFGPGTRLTVL.

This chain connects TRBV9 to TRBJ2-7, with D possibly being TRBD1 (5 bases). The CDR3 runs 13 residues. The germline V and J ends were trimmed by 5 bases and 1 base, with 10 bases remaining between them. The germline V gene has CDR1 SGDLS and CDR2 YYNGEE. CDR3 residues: CASSDSGSYEQYF. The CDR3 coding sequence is TGTGCCAGCAGTGACAGTGGGTCCTACGAGCAGTACTTC.

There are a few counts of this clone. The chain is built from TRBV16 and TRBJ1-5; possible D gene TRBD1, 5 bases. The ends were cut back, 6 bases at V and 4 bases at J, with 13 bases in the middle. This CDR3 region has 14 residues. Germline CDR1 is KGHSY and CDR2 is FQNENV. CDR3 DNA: TGTGCCAGCAGTCGAGACAAGGGGAATCAGCCCCAGCATTTT. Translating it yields CASSRDKGNQPQHF.

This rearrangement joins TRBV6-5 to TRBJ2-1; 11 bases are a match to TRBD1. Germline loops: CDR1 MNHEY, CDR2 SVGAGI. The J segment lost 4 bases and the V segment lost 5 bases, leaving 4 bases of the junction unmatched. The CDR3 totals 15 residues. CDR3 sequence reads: CASSQDRGQYNEQFF. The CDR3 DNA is TGTGCCAGCAGTCAGGACAGGGGGCAGTACAATGAGCAGTTCTTC.

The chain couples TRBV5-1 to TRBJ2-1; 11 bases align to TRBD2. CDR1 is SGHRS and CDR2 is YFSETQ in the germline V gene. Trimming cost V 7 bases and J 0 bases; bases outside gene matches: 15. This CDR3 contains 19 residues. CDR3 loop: CASADTAGTSGTSYNEQFF. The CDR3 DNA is TGCGCCAGCGCCGACACCGCAGGGACTAGCGGCACCTCCTACAATGAGCAGTTCTTC.

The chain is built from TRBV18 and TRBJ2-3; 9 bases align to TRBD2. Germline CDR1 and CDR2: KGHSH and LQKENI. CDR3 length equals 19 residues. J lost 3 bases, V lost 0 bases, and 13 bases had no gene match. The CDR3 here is CASSPPATTCGGATDTQYF. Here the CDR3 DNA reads TGTGCCAGCTCACCACCGGCCACGACTTGCGGGGGGGCGACAGATACGCAGTATTTT. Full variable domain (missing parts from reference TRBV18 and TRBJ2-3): NAGVMQNPRHLVRRRGQEARLRCSPMKGHSHVYWYRQLPEEGLKFMVYLQKENIIDESGMPKERFSAEFPKEGPSILRIQQVVRGDSAAYFCASSPPATTCGGATDTQYFGPGTRLTVL.

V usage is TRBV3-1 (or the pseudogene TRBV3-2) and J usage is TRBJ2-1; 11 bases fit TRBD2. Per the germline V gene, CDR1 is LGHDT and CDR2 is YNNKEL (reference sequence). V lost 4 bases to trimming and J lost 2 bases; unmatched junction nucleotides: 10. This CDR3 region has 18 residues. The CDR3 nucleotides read TGTGCCAGCAGCCCCGGGTCTCTAGCGGGAGGTACCTACAATGAGCAGTTCTTC. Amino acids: CASSPGSLAGGTYNEQFF.

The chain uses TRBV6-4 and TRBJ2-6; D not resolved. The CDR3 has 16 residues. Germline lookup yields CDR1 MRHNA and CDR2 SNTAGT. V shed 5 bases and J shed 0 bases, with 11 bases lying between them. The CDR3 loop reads CASSKAHLSGANVLTF. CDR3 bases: TGTGCCAGCAGTAAGGCCCACCTCTCTGGGGCCAACGTCCTGACTTTC.

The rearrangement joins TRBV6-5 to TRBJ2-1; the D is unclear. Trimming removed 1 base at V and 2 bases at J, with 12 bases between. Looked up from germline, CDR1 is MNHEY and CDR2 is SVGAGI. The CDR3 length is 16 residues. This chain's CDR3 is CASSYLVKAAYNEQFF. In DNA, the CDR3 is TGTGCCAGCAGTTACTTGGTGAAGGCCGCCTACAATGAGCAGTTCTTC.

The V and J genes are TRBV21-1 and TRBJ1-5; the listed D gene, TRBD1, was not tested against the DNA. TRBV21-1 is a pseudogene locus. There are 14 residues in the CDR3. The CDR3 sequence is CASSVPGYWQPQHF. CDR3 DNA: TGTGCCAGCAGCGTCCCAGGGTATTGGCAGCCCCAGCATTTT.

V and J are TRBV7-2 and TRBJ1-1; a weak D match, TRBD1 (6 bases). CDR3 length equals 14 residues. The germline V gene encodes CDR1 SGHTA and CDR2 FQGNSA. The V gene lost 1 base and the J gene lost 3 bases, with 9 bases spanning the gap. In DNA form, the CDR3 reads TGTGCCAGCAGCTTAGGGGGACAATACACTGAAGCTTTCTTT. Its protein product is CASSLGGQYTEAFF.

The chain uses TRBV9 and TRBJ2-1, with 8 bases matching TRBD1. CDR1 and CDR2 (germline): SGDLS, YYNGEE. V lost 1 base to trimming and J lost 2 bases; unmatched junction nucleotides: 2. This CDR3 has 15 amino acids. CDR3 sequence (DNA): TGTGCCAGCAGCGTATGGACAGGGCCCTACAATGAGCAGTTCTTC. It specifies CASSVWTGPYNEQFF.

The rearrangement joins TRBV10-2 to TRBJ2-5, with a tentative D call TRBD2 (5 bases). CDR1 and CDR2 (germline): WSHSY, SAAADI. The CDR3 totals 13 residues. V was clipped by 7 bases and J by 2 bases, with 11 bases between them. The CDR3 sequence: CASKDGVQETQYF. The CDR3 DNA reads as TGCGCCAGCAAAGACGGGGTTCAAGAGACCCAGTACTTC.

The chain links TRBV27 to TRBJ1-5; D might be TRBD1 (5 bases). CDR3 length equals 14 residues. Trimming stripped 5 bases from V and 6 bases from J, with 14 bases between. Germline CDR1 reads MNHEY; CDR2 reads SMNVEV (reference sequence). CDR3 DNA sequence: TGTGCCAGCAGTCAAGTCGCCAGGGTTCAGCCCCAGCATTTT. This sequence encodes CASSQVARVQPQHF.

The CDR3 DNA reads TGCGCCAGCAGTGACTCCGGGGCGATGGGGGAAAAACTGTTTTTT. Its protein is CASSDSGAMGEKLFF. The rearrangement joins TRBV10-2 to TRBJ1-4; D may be TRBD1 (5 bases). CDR1 WSHSY and CDR2 SAAADI come from the germline V gene. V shed 3 bases and J shed 8 bases, with 16 bases lying between them. The CDR3 loop spans 15 amino acids.

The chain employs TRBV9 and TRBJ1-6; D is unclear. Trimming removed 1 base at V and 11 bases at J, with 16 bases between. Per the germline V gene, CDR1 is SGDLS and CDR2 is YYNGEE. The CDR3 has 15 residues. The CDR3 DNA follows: TGTGCCAGCAGCGTATCGTGGACCGGCGATGCACCCCTCCACTTT. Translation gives CASSVSWTGDAPLHF.

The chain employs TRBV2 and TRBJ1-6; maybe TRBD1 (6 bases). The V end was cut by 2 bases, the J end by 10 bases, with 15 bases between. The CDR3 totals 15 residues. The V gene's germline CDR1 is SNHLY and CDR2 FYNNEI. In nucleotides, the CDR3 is TGTGCCAGCAGTGAAAGGGGGGGGTGGAACTCACCCCTCCACTTT. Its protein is CASSERGGWNSPLHF.

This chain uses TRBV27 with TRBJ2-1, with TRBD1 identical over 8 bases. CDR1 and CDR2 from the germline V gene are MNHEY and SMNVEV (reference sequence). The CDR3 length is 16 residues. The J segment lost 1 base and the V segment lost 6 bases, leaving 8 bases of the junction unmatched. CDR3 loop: CASRPQGDVSYNEQFF. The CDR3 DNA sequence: TGTGCCAGCAGACCACAGGGGGATGTGTCCTACAATGAGCAGTTCTTC.